This TCR beta chain comes out of a study of blood T cell repertoires in COVID-19. Whole-study context: Material from acute and convalescent COVID-19 was sourced from the United States, Italy and Spain.

V lost 4 bases to trimming and J lost 3 bases; unmatched junction nucleotides: 10. The CDR3 is 16 residues long. Per germline, CDR1 LGHNA and CDR2 YNFKEQ. The protocol was immunoSEQ multiplex PCR, while the TCRdb copy is restricted to in-frame clones and leaves out a portion. The sample shows approximately 12,000 clones, roughly nine tenths of them seen only once. This TCR came from a man aged 65 to 79 with active COVID-19. Sequences were obtained from peripheral blood. This sequence joins TRBV4-2 and TRBJ1-1; 8 nucleotides match TRBD1. The CDR3 nucleotides are TGTGCCAGCAGCCCCCATCCAGGGGGCTTAGACACTGAAGCTTTCTTT. Its translation is CASSPHPGGLDTEAFF.